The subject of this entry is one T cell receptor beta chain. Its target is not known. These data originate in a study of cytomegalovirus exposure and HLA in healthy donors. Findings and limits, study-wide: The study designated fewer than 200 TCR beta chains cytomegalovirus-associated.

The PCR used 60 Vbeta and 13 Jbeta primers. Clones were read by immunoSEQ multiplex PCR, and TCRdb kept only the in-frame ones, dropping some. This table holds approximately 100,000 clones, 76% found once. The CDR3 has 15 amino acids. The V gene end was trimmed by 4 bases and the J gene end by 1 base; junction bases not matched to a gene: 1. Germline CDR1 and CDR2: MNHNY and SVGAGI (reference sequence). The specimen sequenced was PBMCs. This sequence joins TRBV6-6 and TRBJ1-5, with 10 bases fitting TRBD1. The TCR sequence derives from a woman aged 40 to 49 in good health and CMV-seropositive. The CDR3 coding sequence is TGTGCCAGCAGTTCGGGACAGGGGAGCAATCAGCCCCAGCATTTT. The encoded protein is CASSSGQGSNQPQHF.